This T cell receptor (beta chain) was captured by sequencing in a study of T cells after yellow fever vaccination. Study in general: Libraries from low-cell-number fractions were prepared with the SMART-Seq v4 Ultra Low Input RNA kit. Regarding the study as a whole: Researchers report a weaker secondary response that nonetheless peaked faster, day 5 versus 15.

The CDR3 sequence is 16 residues long. The V and J ends lost 1 base and 4 bases, in that order; junction bases with no gene match: 4. Germline-derived CDR1 and CDR2 are LGHNA and YNFKEQ. Template switching by 5'RACE produced TCR cDNA, adding a universal primer site and UMIs. TCRdb independently ran MiXCR on the 5' RACE reads; one entry per CDR3 protein. The repertoire holds around 600,000 distinct CDR3 sequences, 9% to 15% seen once, with about 16% in the top ten. The sample holds a few counts of this clonotype. Antigen specificity is unknown. This sequence originates from a man under 40 who received the YFV17D yellow fever vaccine. The sample was PBMCs, taken on the day of the yellow fever booster vaccination. This chain connects TRBV4-2 to TRBJ2-1, with TRBD2 identical over 10 bases. The CDR3 loop is CASSQVGTSAYNEQFF. Written as DNA, the CDR3 is TGTGCCAGCAGCCAAGTAGGGACTAGCGCTTACAATGAGCAGTTCTTC.